The 3 T cell receptor beta chains presented below share a single source sample, sequenced in a study. MiXCR was run by TCRdb on the 5' RACE reads, yielding one entry per CDR3 protein. The data show approximately 60,000 distinct CDR3 sequences, around a quarter seen once. The sequenced material came from tumor-infiltrating memory CD4+ T cells sorted from the breast tumor. As to subset: memory CD4+ T cells, CD4+CD45RO+CD25-. The receptors shown here come from a female donor with breast cancer.

The CDR3 DNA reads as TGTGCCATCAGTGGGACTAGCGGAGGCAATGAGCAGTTCTTC. Residues: CAISGTSGGNEQFF. The chain links TRBV10-3 to TRBJ2-1, with TRBD2 identical over 10 bases. V was pared by 4 bases and J by 6 bases, with 3 bases of the junction left unmatched. This CDR3 comprises 14 residues. In germline, CDR1 is ENHRY, CDR2 SYGVKD.

A single count supports this clonotype. The chain joins TRBV10-3 to TRBJ2-7, with 9 bases aligning to TRBD1. V lost 6 bases and J lost 7; bases outside the gene matches: 7. The CDR3 has 13 residues. Per the germline V gene, CDR1 is ENHRY and CDR2 is SYGVKD. CDR3 sequence (DNA): TGTGCCATCAGAGGGACAGGGTCGGGGGAGCAGTACTTC. Its protein is CAIRGTGSGEQYF.

This clonotype was recorded many times. CDR3 amino acids: CASSLGPRLGNQPQHF. As DNA, the CDR3 is TGTGCCAGCAGTTTAGGACCCCGGCTGGGCAATCAGCCCCAGCATTTT. The V gene is TRBV28, the J gene TRBJ1-5; D is ambiguous. Per germline, CDR1 MDHEN and CDR2 SYDVKM. The length of the CDR3 is 16 residues. Trimming took off 2 bases at V and 2 bases at J, with 13 bases between the two ends.